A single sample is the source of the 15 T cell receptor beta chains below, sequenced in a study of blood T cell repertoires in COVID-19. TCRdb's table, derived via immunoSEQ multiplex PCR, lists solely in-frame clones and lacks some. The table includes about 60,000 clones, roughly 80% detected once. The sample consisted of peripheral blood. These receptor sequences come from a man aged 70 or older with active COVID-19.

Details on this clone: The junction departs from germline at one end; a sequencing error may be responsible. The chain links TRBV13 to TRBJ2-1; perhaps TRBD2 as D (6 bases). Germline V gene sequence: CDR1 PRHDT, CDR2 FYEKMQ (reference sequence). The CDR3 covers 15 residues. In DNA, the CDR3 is TGTGCCAGCAGCGTAGGATCCGGAGGGAAGAATGAGCAGTTCTTC. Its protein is CASSVGSGGKNEQFF.

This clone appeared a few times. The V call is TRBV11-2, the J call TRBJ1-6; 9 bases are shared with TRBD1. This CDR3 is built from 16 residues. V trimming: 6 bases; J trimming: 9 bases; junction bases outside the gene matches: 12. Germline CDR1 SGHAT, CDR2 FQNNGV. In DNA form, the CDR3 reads TGTGCCAGCAGTTTAACAGGGGGCAGAGTGGGTTCACCCCTCCACTTT. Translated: CASSLTGGRVGSPLHF.

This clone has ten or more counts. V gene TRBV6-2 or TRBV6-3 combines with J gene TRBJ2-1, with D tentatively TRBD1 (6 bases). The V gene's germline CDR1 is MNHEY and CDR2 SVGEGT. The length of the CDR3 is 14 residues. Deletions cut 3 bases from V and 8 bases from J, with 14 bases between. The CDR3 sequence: CASSYDGTLDEQFF. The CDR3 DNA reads TGTGCCAGCAGTTATGATGGGACACTTGATGAGCAGTTCTTC.

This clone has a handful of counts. In DNA form, the CDR3 reads TGCGCCAGCAGCTCCCTCGGAGGTTCGGGTGAGCAGTTCTTC. Amino acid sequence: CASSSLGGSGEQFF. This chain links TRBV5-1 with TRBJ2-1, with D maybe TRBD2 (5 bases). The CDR3 consists of 14 residues. Germline loops: CDR1 SGHRS, CDR2 YFSETQ. The germline V and J ends were trimmed by 3 bases and 9 bases, with 16 bases remaining between them.

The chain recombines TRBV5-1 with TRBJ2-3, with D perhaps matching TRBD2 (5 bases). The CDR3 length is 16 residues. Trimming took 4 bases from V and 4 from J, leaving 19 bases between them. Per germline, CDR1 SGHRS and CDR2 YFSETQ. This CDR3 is CASSRGTASSADTQYF. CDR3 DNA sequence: TGCGCCAGCAGCCGGGGTACAGCTAGCTCCGCAGATACGCAGTATTTT.

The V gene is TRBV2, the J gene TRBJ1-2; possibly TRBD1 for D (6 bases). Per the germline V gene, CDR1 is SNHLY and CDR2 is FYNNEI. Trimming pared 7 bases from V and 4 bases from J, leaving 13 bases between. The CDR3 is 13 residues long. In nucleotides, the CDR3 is TGTGCCAGCATCCCAGGGGAGGGCTATGGCTACACCTTC. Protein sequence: CASIPGEGYGYTF. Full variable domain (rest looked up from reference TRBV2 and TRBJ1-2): EPEVTQTPSHQVTQMGQEVILRCVPISNHLYFYWYRQILGQKVEFLVSFYNNEISEKSEIFDDQFSVERPDGSNFTLKIRSTKLEDSAMYFCASIPGEGYGYTFGSGTRLTVV.

CDR3: CASSQESRGNYGYTF. CDR3 nucleotides: TGTGCCAGCAGCCAAGAATCTCGGGGGAACTATGGCTACACCTTC. The rearrangement links TRBV4-2 to TRBJ1-2, with D tentatively TRBD1 (5 bases). There are 15 residues in the CDR3. The V gene's germline CDR1 is LGHNA and CDR2 YNFKEQ. V was trimmed by 0 bases and J by 2 bases, leaving 10 bases between them.

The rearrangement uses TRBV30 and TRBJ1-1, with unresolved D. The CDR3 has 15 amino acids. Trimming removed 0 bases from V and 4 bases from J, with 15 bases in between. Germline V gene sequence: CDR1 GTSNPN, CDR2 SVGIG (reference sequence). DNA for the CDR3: TGTGCCTGGAGTGTACGCCGGGCCGGGGTCACTGAAGCTTTCTTT. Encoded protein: CAWSVRRAGVTEAFF.

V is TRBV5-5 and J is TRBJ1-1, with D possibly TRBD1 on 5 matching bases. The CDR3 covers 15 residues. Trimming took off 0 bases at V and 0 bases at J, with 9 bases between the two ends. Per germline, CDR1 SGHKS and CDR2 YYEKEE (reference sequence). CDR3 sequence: CASSLEAGLNTEAFF. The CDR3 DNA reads TGTGCCAGCAGCTTGGAGGCAGGGCTGAACACTGAAGCTTTCTTT.

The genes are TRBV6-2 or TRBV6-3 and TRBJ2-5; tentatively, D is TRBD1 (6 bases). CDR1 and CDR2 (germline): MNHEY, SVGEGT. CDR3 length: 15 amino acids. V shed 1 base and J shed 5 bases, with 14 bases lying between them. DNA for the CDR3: TGTGCCAGCAGTTACTGGGGACAAGGGGAGGAGACCCAGTACTTC. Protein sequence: CASSYWGQGEETQYF.

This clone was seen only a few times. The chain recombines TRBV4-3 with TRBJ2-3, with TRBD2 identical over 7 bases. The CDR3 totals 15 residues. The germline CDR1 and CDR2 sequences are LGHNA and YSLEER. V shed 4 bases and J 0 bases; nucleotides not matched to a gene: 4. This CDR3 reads CASSRSGTSTDTQYF. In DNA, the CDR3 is TGCGCCAGCAGCCGCAGCGGGACTAGCACAGATACGCAGTATTTT.

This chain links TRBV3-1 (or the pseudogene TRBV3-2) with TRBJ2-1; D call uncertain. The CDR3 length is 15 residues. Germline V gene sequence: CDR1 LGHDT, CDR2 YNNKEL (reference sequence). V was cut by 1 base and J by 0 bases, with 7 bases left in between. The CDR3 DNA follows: TGTGCCAGCAGCCAAGGCGCGGTCTCCTACAATGAGCAGTTCTTC. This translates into CASSQGAVSYNEQFF.

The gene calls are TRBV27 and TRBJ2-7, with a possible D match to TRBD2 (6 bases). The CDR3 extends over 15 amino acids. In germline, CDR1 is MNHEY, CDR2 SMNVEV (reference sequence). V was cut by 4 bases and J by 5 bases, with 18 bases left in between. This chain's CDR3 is CASSSLLRREDEQYF. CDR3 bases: TGTGCCAGCAGTTCCCTCCTTCGCAGGGAGGACGAGCAGTACTTC.

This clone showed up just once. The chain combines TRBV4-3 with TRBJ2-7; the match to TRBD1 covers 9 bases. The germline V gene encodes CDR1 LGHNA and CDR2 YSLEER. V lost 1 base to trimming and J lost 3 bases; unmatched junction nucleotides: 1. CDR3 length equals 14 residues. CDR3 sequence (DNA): TGCGCCAGCAGCCAAGGGACAGGGGACTACGAGCAGTACTTC. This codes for CASSQGTGDYEQYF.

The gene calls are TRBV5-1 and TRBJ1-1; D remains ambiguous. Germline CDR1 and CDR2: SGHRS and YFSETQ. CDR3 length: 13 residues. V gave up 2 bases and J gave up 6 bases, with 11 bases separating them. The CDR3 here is CASSFAGMAEAFF. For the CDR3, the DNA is TGCGCCAGCAGCTTCGCGGGTATGGCTGAAGCTTTCTTT. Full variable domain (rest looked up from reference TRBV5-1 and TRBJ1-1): KAGVTQTPRYLIKTRGQQVTLSCSPISGHRSVSWYQQTPGQGLQFLFEYFSETQRNKGNFPGRFSGRQFSNSRSEMNVSTLELGDSALYLCASSFAGMAEAFFGQGTRLTVV.